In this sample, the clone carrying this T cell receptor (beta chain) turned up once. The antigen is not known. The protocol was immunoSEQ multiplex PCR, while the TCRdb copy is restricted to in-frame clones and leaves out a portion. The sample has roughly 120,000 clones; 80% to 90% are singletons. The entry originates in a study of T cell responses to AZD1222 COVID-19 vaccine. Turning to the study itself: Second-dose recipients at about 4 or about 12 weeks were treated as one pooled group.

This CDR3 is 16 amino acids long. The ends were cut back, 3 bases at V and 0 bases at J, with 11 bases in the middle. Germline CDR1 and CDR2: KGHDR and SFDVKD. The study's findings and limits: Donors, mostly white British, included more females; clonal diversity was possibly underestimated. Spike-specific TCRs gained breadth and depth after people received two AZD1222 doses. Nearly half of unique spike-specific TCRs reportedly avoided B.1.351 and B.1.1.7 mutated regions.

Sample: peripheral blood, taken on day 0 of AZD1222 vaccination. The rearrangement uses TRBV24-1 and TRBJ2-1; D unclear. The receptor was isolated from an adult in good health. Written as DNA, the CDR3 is TGTGCCACCAGTGATACGACATCCAGCTCCTACAATGAGCAGTTCTTC. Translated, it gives CATSDTTSSSYNEQFF.